This T cell receptor (beta chain) was observed in a study of T cells after yellow fever vaccination. Study information: It was SMART-Seq v4 Ultra Low Input that prepared the fractions with low cell numbers.

The CDR3 totals 18 residues. Trimming at V came to 1 base and at J to 0 bases, leaving 6 bases not matched to a gene. The V gene's germline CDR1 is LNHDA and CDR2 SQIVND (reference sequence). Turning to this clonotype: What it binds is unknown.

TCRdb re-analysed the 5' RACE reads in MiXCR, keeping a single row per CDR3 protein. The sample holds about 510,000 distinct CDR3 sequences, less than 25% seen once. Study-wide results and caveats: Just a small share of clonotypes turned up in the CD4 compartment as well as the CD8 compartment.

The rearrangement joins TRBV19 to TRBJ2-1; TRBD2 agrees at 10 bases. This receptor was identified in a young man who received the YFV17D yellow fever vaccine. Sequencing used PBMCs, obtained 20 to 25 days after the first yellow fever vaccination. CDR3 amino acids: CASSIGLAGEISYNEQFF. The CDR3 DNA follows: TGTGCCAGTAGTATAGGGCTAGCGGGGGAGATCTCCTACAATGAGCAGTTCTTC.